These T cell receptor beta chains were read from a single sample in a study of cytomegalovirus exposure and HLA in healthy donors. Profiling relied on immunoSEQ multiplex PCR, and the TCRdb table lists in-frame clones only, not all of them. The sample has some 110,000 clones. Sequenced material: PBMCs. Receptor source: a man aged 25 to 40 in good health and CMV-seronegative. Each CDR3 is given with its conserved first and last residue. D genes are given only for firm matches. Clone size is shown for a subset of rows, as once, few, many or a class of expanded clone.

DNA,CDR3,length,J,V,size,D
TGTGCCATCATGGGACAACCTGGAGGTTCACCCCTCCACTTT,CAIMGQPGGSPLHF,14,TRBJ1-6,TRBV10-3,-,-
TGTGCCAGCACCTGGGGCGCCGGAGTCCCTGAAGCTTTCTTT,CASTWGAGVPEAFF,14,TRBJ1-1,TRBV6-5,-,-
TGTGCCAGCAGCCCCCGGGACAGTTATAATTCACCCCTCCACTTT,CASSPRDSYNSPLHF,15,TRBJ1-6,TRBV5-5,-,TRBD1
TGTGCCAGCAGTTACCAGGCAGGTCCTTCACCCCTCCACTTT,CASSYQAGPSPLHF,14,TRBJ1-6,TRBV6-5,-,-
TGCAGCGTTGAATTCCGGACAGGTTACGAGCAGTACTTC,CSVEFRTGYEQYF,13,TRBJ2-7,TRBV29-1,-,TRBD1
TGTGCCACCAGCAGGCCCGCGGCAGGGTTCAATGAGCAGTTCTTC,CATSRPAAGFNEQFF,15,TRBJ2-1,TRBV15,-,-
TGTGCCAGTAGTGTCCCGGGGGCCTACGAGCAGTACTTC,CASSVPGAYEQYF,13,TRBJ2-7,TRBV19,-,-
TGCGCCAGCAGCTTGGCGGGGAGCAGAATCGGTTATGGCTACACCTTC,CASSLAGSRIGYGYTF,16,TRBJ1-2,TRBV5-1,-,-
TGTGCCAGCAGCCGGACAGGGAGCGCCATATATTTT,CASSRTGSAIYF,12,TRBJ1-3,TRBV5-6,-,TRBD1
TGTGCCAGTACCCCCGGGACTGCCCGAGGCTACACCTTC,CASTPGTARGYTF,13,TRBJ1-2,TRBV19,-,-
TGTGCCAGCATTTGGACAGGACGGGCAGATACGCAGTATTTT,CASIWTGRADTQYF,14,TRBJ2-3,TRBV6-1,-,TRBD1
TGCGCCAGCAGCTTGGGGCTTTATCAGGGTTCGAGCACTGAAGCTTTCTTT,CASSLGLYQGSSTEAFF,17,TRBJ1-1,TRBV5-1,-,-
TGTGCCAGCAGCTCGGTAGATAACAGGGGCGGCCAGCCCCAGCATTTT,CASSSVDNRGGQPQHF,16,TRBJ1-5,TRBV7-2,-,TRBD1
TGCGCCAGCAGCCAAGATCGGACTAATACGCAGTATTTT,CASSQDRTNTQYF,13,TRBJ2-3,TRBV4-1,-,-
TGTGCCAGCAGCCCCGACAGAACCTCCTACGAGCAGTACTTC,CASSPDRTSYEQYF,14,TRBJ2-7,TRBV11-3,-,-
TGTGCCAGCAGCTTAGCGAGCGGGTTTTACAATGAGCAGTTCTTC,CASSLASGFYNEQFF,15,TRBJ2-1,TRBV7-9,-,-
TGTGCCATCAGCCGGGACTTCCCGTCCTACAATGAGCAGTTCTTC,CAISRDFPSYNEQFF,15,TRBJ2-1,TRBV10-3,-,-
TGTGCCAGCAGCCCCTACACAGATACGCAGTATTTT,CASSPYTDTQYF,12,TRBJ2-3,TRBV7-9,-,-
TGTGCCAGCTCACAGGGATCGGGATCTGGGGCCAACGTCCTGACTTTC,CASSQGSGSGANVLTF,16,TRBJ2-6,TRBV18,-,-
TGTGCCAGCAGGCGACAGGGGGTGGTCTATGGCTACACCTTC,CASRRQGVVYGYTF,14,TRBJ1-2,TRBV6-6,-,TRBD1
TGTGCCAGCAGCTTAGTTGCACAGGGGCCCACTGAAGCTTTCTTT,CASSLVAQGPTEAFF,15,TRBJ1-1,TRBV7-2,-,TRBD1
TGTGCCAGCAGTTCACAGGGTTCTGGCTACACCTTC,CASSSQGSGYTF,12,TRBJ1-2,TRBV27,-,-
TGTGCCAGCAGCCAAGTCGGACAGGGGGAAACCGGGGAGCTGTTTTTT,CASSQVGQGETGELFF,16,TRBJ2-2,TRBV4-2,-,TRBD1
TGTGCCAGCAGTTACCTGGACAGGAAAGAGACCCAGTACTTC,CASSYLDRKETQYF,14,TRBJ2-5,TRBV6-5,-,TRBD1
TGTGCCAGCAGCTTGAACAGAAACTATGGCTACACCTTC,CASSLNRNYGYTF,13,TRBJ1-2,TRBV5-8,-,-
TGTGCCAGCAGCTTATCCCCATGGACTAGCGGGGGCCCCGGCGAGCAGTACTTC,CASSLSPWTSGGPGEQYF,18,TRBJ2-7,TRBV7-2,-,TRBD2
TGTGCCAGCAGTACAACAGGCGGTGGAAACACCATATATTTT,CASSTTGGGNTIYF,14,TRBJ1-3,TRBV27,-,-
TGTGCCAGCAGTCCCCGGGACAGGGGCCTCTACGAGCAGTACTTC,CASSPRDRGLYEQYF,15,TRBJ2-7,TRBV2,-,TRBD1
TGTGCCATCAGTGAGCGGCGGGGGCCAATTAACACTGAAGCTTTCTTT,CAISERRGPINTEAFF,16,TRBJ1-1,TRBV10-3,medium-sized,-
TGTGCCAGCAGCCCTTTGACAGGGGCCTACAATGAGCAGTTCTTC,CASSPLTGAYNEQFF,15,TRBJ2-1,TRBV5-4,-,TRBD1
TGTGCCAGCAGTCCCGGGACAGGGAACTATGGCTACACCTTC,CASSPGTGNYGYTF,14,TRBJ1-2,TRBV6-4,-,TRBD1
TGTGCCAGTAGTATAGCAAGGGGCTTCGGGGCCAACGTCCTGACTTTC,CASSIARGFGANVLTF,16,TRBJ2-6,TRBV19,-,-
TGCGCCAGCAAAACAGGGAGCGCAGACTACGAGCAGTACTTC,CASKTGSADYEQYF,14,TRBJ2-7,TRBV5-1,-,-
TGTGCCAGCAGTGAAGAGTTCAGGCTAGCGGGGGGCACCGGGGAGCTGTTTTTT,CASSEEFRLAGGTGELFF,18,TRBJ2-2,TRBV2,-,TRBD2
TGTGCCAGCAGTGGGACAGGGGTTCGGCCCCAGCATTTT,CASSGTGVRPQHF,13,TRBJ1-5,TRBV6-1,-,TRBD1
TGTGCCAGCAGCCTAAGCCCGTGGACTAATGAAAAACTGTTTTTT,CASSLSPWTNEKLFF,15,TRBJ1-4,TRBV7-9,-,-
TGTGCCAGCAGTTTGGGTGGCGGGGGCGGTGGCTACACCTTC,CASSLGGGGGGYTF,14,TRBJ1-2,TRBV28,-,-
TGCGCCAGCAGCCAAGTCAAGGGACAGGGGGTAAACTATGGCTACACCTTC,CASSQVKGQGVNYGYTF,17,TRBJ1-2,TRBV4-1,-,TRBD1
TGTGCCAGCAGCCCCGGGAGGGAGCTGTTTTTT,CASSPGRELFF,11,TRBJ2-2,TRBV7-9,-,-
TGTGCCAGCAGTAAATACGGGGACACTGAAGCTTTCTTT,CASSKYGDTEAFF,13,TRBJ1-1,TRBV6-5,-,-
TGTGCCAGCAGGCTGGGGACAGGGAGCCGGCAGCAGTACTTC,CASRLGTGSRQQYF,14,TRBJ2-7,TRBV6-5,-,TRBD1
TGTGCCAACAGTTTACCGCTCGCCAGGGTCGGGCTCTACGAGCAGTACTTC,CANSLPLARVGLYEQYF,17,TRBJ2-7,TRBV28,-,-
TGTGCCAGCAGCCTACAGGGGGATCAGCCCCAGCATTTT,CASSLQGDQPQHF,13,TRBJ1-5,TRBV7-9,-,TRBD1
TGTGCCAGCAGCTACGGACATAGCGAGCAGTACTTC,CASSYGHSEQYF,12,TRBJ2-7,TRBV5-8,-,-
TGTGCCAGCAGCGCCGGGTCGGGGGTTGGTGGCTACACCTTC,CASSAGSGVGGYTF,14,TRBJ1-2,TRBV9,-,-
TGCGCCAGCACCCGGACAGGCAAAGATACGCAGTATTTT,CASTRTGKDTQYF,13,TRBJ2-3,TRBV5-1,-,TRBD1
TGTGCCAGCAGCCCGTACCAAGCGTGGTATGGCTACACCTTC,CASSPYQAWYGYTF,14,TRBJ1-2,TRBV21-1,-,-
TGCGCCAGCAGCTCGACAGCGAAGGGCACCGGGGAGCTGTTTTTT,CASSSTAKGTGELFF,15,TRBJ2-2,TRBV5-1,-,-
TGTGCCAGCTCACCGTCGACAGGGAGAGGCGAGCAGTACTTC,CASSPSTGRGEQYF,14,TRBJ2-7,TRBV18,-,TRBD1
TGTGCCAGCAGTTACTTCGGACTCTACGAGCAGTACTTC,CASSYFGLYEQYF,13,TRBJ2-7,TRBV6-5,-,-
TGTGCCAGCAGCTCCCCAGGGTTCCTAGAGACCCAGTACTTC,CASSSPGFLETQYF,14,TRBJ2-5,TRBV7-2,-,-